This T cell receptor beta chain originates from a study of blood T cell repertoires in COVID-19. This clone has a single count. This table comes from immunoSEQ multiplex PCR, and its TCRdb copy is limited to in-frame clones, with some not included. This table has around 100,000 clones, about 77% appearing once. CDR3 length equals 13 residues. V was pared by 9 bases and J by 3 bases, with 14 bases between. The germline CDR1 and CDR2 sequences are ENHRY and SYGVKD. The origin of this receptor is an older man with active or convalescent COVID-19. The sequencing sample was made of peripheral blood. The chain links TRBV10-3 to TRBJ1-1; D may be TRBD1 (5 bases). The CDR3 DNA sequence: TGTGCCATTAGGGGTGGGAGGGACACTGAAGCTTTCTTT. The encoded protein is CAIRGGRDTEAFF.